The sequence of this T cell receptor (beta chain) was determined in a study of shared clonotypes between healthy human individuals. General study points: Naive subsets usually exceeded memory subsets in estimated richness. A handful of donors had around 5% of their naive CD4 clonotypes in common.

A note on this clone: What it recognizes is unknown. Distinct nucleotide sequences in the sample also encode this CDR3.

Each sorted subset replicate got 200 ng genomic DNA, 30,000 or so genomes. Generated by immunoSEQ multiplex PCR, the TCRdb table keeps only in-frame clones and is missing some. The repertoire holds roughly 2.2 million clones, with more than 80% as singletons. Sequencing was done on a sample of naive CD4+ T cells from PBMCs. Regarding subset: CD45RA+ positively selected. The receptor was derived from a man younger than 35 in good health. Some clones in this sample may be carry-over from other donors' samples.

The CDR3: CASSFSGAYEQYF. The CDR3 coding sequence is TGTGCCAGCAGCTTTTCGGGGGCGTACGAGCAGTACTTC. The rearrangement links TRBV7-2 to TRBJ2-7; D may be TRBD1 or TRBD2 (6 bases each). Germline lookup yields CDR1 SGHTA and CDR2 FQGNSA. The CDR3 has 13 amino acids. V was clipped by 3 bases and J by 4 bases, with 10 bases between them.